The clone carrying this TCR beta chain was seen a few times. The antigen is not known. The sample comes from a study of T cells after yellow fever vaccination. Study-wide context: Preparation of the low-cell-number fractions used SMART-Seq v4 Ultra Low Input.

The CDR3 covers 14 residues. Germline CDR1 and CDR2: SGHVS and FNYEAQ. Trimming at V came to 6 bases and at J to 6 bases, leaving 9 bases not matched to a gene. Universal primer sites and UMIs were introduced during 5'RACE template-switching synthesis of TCR cDNA. TCRdb recomputed calls from the 5' RACE reads with MiXCR, one row per CDR3 protein. The sample includes under 300,000 distinct CDR3 sequences, 6.5% to 8.5% of them seen just once. Findings of the study overall: Abundant bulk-derived clonotypes could contaminate FACS-sorted repertoires. Booster sampling recovered most clones from primary vaccination (about 97% CD4, roughly 86% CD8).

This TCR came from a young man who received the YFV17D yellow fever vaccine. Source: CD4+ T cells sorted from PBMCs, taken 15 days after the yellow fever booster vaccination. The V gene is TRBV7-6, the J gene TRBJ2-3; the match to TRBD1 covers 7 bases. This chain's CDR3 is CASSWRQGRDTQYF. The CDR3 nucleotides are TGTGCCAGCAGTTGGAGACAGGGTCGGGATACGCAGTATTTT.